These T cell receptor beta chains were read from a single sample in a study of OX40 agonist ivuxolimab in advanced cancers. Some clones are missing from TCRdb's copy, which holds only in-frame ones; the method was immunoSEQ multiplex PCR. The sample yields fewer than 55,000 clones, 87% seen once. Sample: CD4+ or CD8+ T cells sorted from blood, taken in a trial of the OX40 agonist ivuxolimab. The receptors stem from an adult with an advanced solid tumor such as melanoma, head and neck, liver or kidney cancer. CDR3s include the opening cysteine and the closing phenylalanine or tryptophan. The D gene is left open where the match is weak. The listing skips clone size in some rows; elsewhere it reads once, few, many or a size class.

V gene,J gene,clone size,D gene,CDR3 protein,CDR3 DNA
TRBV7-9,TRBJ1-1,.,TRBD1,CASSLQGARTEAFF,TGTGCCAGCAGCTTACAGGGGGCCCGCACTGAAGCTTTCTTT
TRBV28,TRBJ2-1,.,.,CASRLTGGGGEQFF,TGTGCCTCCCGCCTGACGGGAGGAGGGGGTGAGCAGTTCTTC
TRBV7-2,TRBJ2-7,.,.,CASSLTPDKSSYEQYF,TGTGCCAGCAGCTTAACCCCGGACAAAAGCTCCTACGAGCAGTACTTC
TRBV19,TRBJ2-3,.,TRBD2,CASSSLTSGDRTDTQYF,TGTGCCAGTAGTTCCCTGACTAGCGGGGATCGCACAGATACGCAGTATTTT
TRBV28,TRBJ1-1,.,.,CASSLWGQGSGGTEAFF,TGTGCCAGCAGTTTATGGGGTCAGGGTTCCGGGGGCACTGAAGCTTTCTTT
TRBV6-1,TRBJ2-1,.,TRBD2,CASSEALAAYNEQFF,TGTGCCAGCAGTGAAGCGCTAGCGGCCTACAATGAGCAGTTCTTC
TRBV27,TRBJ1-1,.,.,CASSSPAVPGTEAFF,TGTGCCAGCAGTTCCCCAGCAGTCCCAGGCACTGAAGCTTTCTTT
TRBV9,TRBJ1-1,.,.,CASSVEAGRNTEAFF,TGTGCCAGCAGCGTAGAAGCAGGTCGGAACACTGAAGCTTTCTTT
TRBV28,TRBJ1-5,few,TRBD1,CASSYTGVGNQPQHF,TGTGCCAGCAGCTACACAGGGGTGGGAAATCAGCCCCAGCATTTT
TRBV19,TRBJ1-6,.,.,CASSRNTGKRNSPLHF,TGTGCCAGTAGTAGAAACACAGGGAAGCGGAATTCACCCCTCCACTTT
TRBV7-2,TRBJ1-4,.,TRBD1,CASSLGTGFNEKLFF,TGTGCCAGCAGCCTGGGGACAGGGTTTAATGAAAAACTGTTTTTT
TRBV5-1,TRBJ2-3,.,.,CASSLDGSSTDTQYF,TGCGCCAGCAGCTTGGATGGGTCTAGCACAGATACGCAGTATTTT
TRBV18,TRBJ1-1,.,.,CASSPSSRRGNTEAFF,TGTGCCAGCTCACCCTCATCTAGAAGGGGGAACACTGAAGCTTTCTTT
TRBV7-2,TRBJ1-2,.,.,CASSLVLGSGYTF,TGTGCCAGCAGCTTAGTATTGGGGTCTGGCTACACCTTC
TRBV19,TRBJ1-6,few,.,CASSISSSDNSPLHF,TGTGCCAGTAGTATCTCGAGCTCGGATAATTCACCCCTCCACTTT
TRBV6-5,TRBJ2-1,.,.,CASSYRGSWTPGEQFF,TGTGCCAGCAGTTACCGGGGCTCCTGGACCCCGGGTGAGCAGTTCTTC
TRBV11-3,TRBJ2-1,.,TRBD1,CASSFETGSNEQFF,TGTGCCAGCAGCTTTGAGACAGGGTCCAATGAGCAGTTCTTC
TRBV6-1,TRBJ2-1,.,TRBD1,CASSEGSQGAGEQFF,TGTGCCAGCAGTGAGGGGTCCCAGGGGGCAGGTGAGCAGTTCTTC
TRBV18,TRBJ1-1,.,.,CASSPPPVENTEAFF,TGTGCCAGCTCACCACCGCCAGTTGAGAACACTGAAGCTTTCTTT
TRBV5-1,TRBJ2-1,once,.,CASSWDGPSYNEQFF,TGCGCCAGCAGCTGGGACGGCCCTTCCTACAATGAGCAGTTCTTC
TRBV28,TRBJ2-3,.,TRBD2,CASSLGGGTDTQYF,TGTGCCAGCAGTCTCGGGGGGGGCACAGATACGCAGTATTTT
TRBV18,TRBJ2-5,.,TRBD1,CASSFSQGKETQYF,TGTGCCAGCTCCTTCTCACAGGGGAAAGAGACCCAGTACTTC
TRBV7-2,TRBJ2-5,.,.,CASSLEVRVGTQYF,TGTGCCAGCAGCTTAGAGGTCCGAGTAGGGACCCAGTACTTC
TRBV19,TRBJ1-2,.,TRBD1,CASSIRDRATYTF,TGTGCCAGTAGTATCCGGGACAGGGCCACCTACACCTTC
TRBV6-6,TRBJ1-1,once,.,CASSYGSNTEAFF,TGTGCCAGCAGTTACGGGTCGAACACTGAAGCTTTCTTT
TRBV7-2,TRBJ2-3,.,TRBD2,CASSFRPMTSGVITDTQYF,TGTGCCAGCAGCTTCCGTCCAATGACTAGCGGCGTCATCACAGATACGCAGTATTTT
TRBV28,TRBJ2-1,.,TRBD2,CASSLAFGTSSYNEQFF,TGTGCCAGCAGTTTAGCCTTCGGGACTAGCTCCTACAATGAGCAGTTCTTC
TRBV7-9,TRBJ2-5,.,TRBD2,CASSLSASGRKTQYF,TGTGCCAGCAGCTTATCGGCTAGCGGGAGAAAGACCCAGTACTTC
TRBV11-2,TRBJ1-6,.,.,CASSRSGSPLHF,TGTGCCAGCAGCAGGAGCGGTTCACCCCTCCACTTT
TRBV2,TRBJ2-1,.,TRBD2,CASSDGGGINEQFF,TGTGCCAGCAGTGATGGCGGGGGGATTAATGAGCAGTTCTTC
TRBV6-5,TRBJ2-7,.,.,CASSPRQAIYEQYF,TGTGCCAGCAGCCCGAGACAAGCCATCTACGAGCAGTACTTC
TRBV5-1,TRBJ1-6,.,.,CASSLGVESSPLHF,TGCGCCAGCAGCTTGGGGGTTGAGAGTTCACCCCTCCACTTT
TRBV28,TRBJ1-6,.,TRBD1,CASSLPDRGNSPLHF,TGTGCCAGCAGTCTCCCCGACAGGGGGAATTCACCCCTCCACTTT
TRBV29-1,TRBJ2-2,.,TRBD1,CSVELPDRGLRGELFF,TGCAGCGTTGAGCTCCCGGACAGGGGGCTTCGAGGGGAGCTGTTTTTT
TRBV2,TRBJ1-3,few,.,CASRRGGEGNTIYF,TGTGCCAGCAGACGGGGAGGCGAAGGAAACACCATATATTTT
TRBV4-2,TRBJ2-7,once,TRBD1,CASSLTPGQGLYEQYF,TGTGCCAGCAGCCTAACCCCGGGACAGGGGCTCTACGAGCAGTACTTC
TRBV28,TRBJ1-2,.,TRBD1,CASSFRTGATNGYTF,TGTGCCAGCAGTTTCAGGACAGGTGCTACTAATGGCTACACCTTC
TRBV28,TRBJ1-5,.,.,CASSSFGAINQPQHF,TGTGCCAGCAGTTCCTTTGGGGCTATCAATCAGCCCCAGCATTTT
TRBV10-1,TRBJ2-2,.,TRBD1,CATLDRATGELFF,TGCGCCACCTTAGACAGGGCCACCGGGGAGCTGTTTTTT